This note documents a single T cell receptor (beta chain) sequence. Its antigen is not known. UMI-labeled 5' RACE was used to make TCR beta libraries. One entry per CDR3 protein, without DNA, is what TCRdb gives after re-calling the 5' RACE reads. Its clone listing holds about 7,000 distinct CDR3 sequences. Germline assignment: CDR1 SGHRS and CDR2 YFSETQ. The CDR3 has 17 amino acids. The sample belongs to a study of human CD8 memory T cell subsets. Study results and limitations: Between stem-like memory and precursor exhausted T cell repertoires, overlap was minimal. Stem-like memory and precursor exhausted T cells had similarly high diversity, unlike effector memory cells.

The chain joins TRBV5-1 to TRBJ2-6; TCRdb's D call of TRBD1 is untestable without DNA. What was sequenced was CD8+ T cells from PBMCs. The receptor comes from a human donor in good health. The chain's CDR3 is CASSLQDRATGANVLTF.